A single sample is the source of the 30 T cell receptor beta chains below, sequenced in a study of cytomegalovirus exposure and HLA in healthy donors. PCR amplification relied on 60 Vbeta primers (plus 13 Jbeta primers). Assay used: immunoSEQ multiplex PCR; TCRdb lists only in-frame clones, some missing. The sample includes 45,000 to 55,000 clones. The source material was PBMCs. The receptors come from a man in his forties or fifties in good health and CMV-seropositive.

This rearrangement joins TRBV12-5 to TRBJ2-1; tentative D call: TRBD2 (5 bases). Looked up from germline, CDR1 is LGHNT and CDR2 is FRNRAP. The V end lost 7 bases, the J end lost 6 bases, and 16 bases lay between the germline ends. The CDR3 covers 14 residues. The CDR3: CASAPGGSVNEQFF. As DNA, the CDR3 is TGTGCTAGTGCTCCAGGAGGTAGCGTCAATGAGCAGTTCTTC.

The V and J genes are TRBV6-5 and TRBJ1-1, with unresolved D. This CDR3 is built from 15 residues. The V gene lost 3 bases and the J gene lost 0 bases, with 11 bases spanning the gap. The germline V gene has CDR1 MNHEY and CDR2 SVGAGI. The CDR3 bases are TGTGCCAGCAGTTATTTCAGGACTTTGAACACTGAAGCTTTCTTT. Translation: CASSYFRTLNTEAFF.

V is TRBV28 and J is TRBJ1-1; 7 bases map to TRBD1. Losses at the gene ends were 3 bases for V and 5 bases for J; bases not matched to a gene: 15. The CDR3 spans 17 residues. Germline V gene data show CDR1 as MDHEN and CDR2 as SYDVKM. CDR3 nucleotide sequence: TGTGCCAGCAGTTTCCCACCTCTACAGGGGTGGAGAACTGAAGCTTTCTTT. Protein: CASSFPPLQGWRTEAFF.

Written as DNA, the CDR3 is TGCGCCAGCAGCTTGAACAGGGAGACCCAGTACTTC. Amino acids: CASSLNRETQYF. J is TRBJ2-5 and V is TRBV5-1; possible D gene TRBD1, 5 bases. V was clipped by 1 base and J by 5 bases, with 6 bases between them. The CDR3 length is 12 residues. Per germline, CDR1 SGHRS and CDR2 YFSETQ. The variable domain in full, completed from reference TRBV5-1 and TRBJ2-5, reads KAGVTQTPRYLIKTRGQQVTLSCSPISGHRSVSWYQQTPGQGLQFLFEYFSETQRNKGNFPGRFSGRQFSNSRSEMNVSTLELGDSALYLCASSLNRETQYFGPGTRLLVL.

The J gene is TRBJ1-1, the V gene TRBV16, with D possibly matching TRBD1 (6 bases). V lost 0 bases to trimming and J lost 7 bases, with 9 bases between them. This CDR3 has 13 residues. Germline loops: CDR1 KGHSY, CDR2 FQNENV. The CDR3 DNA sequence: TGTGCCAGCAGCCAATCGACGGACAGTGAAGCTTTCTTT. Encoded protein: CASSQSTDSEAFF.

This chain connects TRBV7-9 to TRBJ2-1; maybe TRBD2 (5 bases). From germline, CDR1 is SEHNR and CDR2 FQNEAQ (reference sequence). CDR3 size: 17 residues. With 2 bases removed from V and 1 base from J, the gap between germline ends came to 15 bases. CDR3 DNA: TGTGCCAGCAGCTTACTCCAGCGGCCTATATCCTACAATGAGCAGTTCTTC. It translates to CASSLLQRPISYNEQFF.

The CDR3 protein is CASSLGLASYNEQFF. CDR3 bases: TGTGCCAGCTCACTGGGACTAGCCTCCTACAATGAGCAGTTCTTC. This sequence joins TRBV18 and TRBJ2-1, with 9 positions matching TRBD2. With V trimmed by 4 bases and J by 0 bases, 1 base remained unmatched. The CDR3 is made up of 15 amino acids. CDR1 and CDR2 (germline): KGHSH, LQKENI.

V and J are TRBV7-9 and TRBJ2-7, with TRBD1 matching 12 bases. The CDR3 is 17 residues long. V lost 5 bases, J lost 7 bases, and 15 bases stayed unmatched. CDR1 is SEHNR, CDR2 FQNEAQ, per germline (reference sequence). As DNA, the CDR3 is TGTGCCAGCAGCCGGACTATAACCGGGACAGGGGGCGGTGAGCAGTACTTC. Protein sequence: CASSRTITGTGGGEQYF.

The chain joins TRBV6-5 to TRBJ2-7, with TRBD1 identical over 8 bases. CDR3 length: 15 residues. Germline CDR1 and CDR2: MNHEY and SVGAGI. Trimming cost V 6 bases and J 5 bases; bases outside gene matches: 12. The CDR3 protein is CASRPPSGGRNEQYF. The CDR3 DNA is TGTGCCAGCAGACCTCCCTCAGGGGGCAGAAACGAGCAGTACTTC.

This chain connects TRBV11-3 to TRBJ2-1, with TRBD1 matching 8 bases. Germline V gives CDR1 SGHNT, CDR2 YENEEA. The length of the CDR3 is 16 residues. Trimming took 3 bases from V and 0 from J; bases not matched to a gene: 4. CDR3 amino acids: CASSFTGGSSYNEQFF. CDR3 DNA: TGTGCCAGCAGCTTCACAGGGGGTAGCTCCTACAATGAGCAGTTCTTC.

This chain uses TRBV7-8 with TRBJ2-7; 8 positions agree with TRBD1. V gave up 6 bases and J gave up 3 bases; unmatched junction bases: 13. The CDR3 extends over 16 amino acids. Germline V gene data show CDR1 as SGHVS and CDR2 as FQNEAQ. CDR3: CASSLSSGTGIYEQYF. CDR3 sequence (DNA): TGTGCCAGCAGTCTTAGCTCCGGGACAGGAATCTACGAGCAGTACTTC.

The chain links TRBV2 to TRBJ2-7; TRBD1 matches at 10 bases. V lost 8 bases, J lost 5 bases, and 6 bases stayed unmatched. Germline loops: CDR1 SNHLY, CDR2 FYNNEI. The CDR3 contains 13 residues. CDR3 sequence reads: CASWGQGWHEQYF. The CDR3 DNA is TGTGCCAGCTGGGGACAGGGGTGGCACGAGCAGTACTTC.

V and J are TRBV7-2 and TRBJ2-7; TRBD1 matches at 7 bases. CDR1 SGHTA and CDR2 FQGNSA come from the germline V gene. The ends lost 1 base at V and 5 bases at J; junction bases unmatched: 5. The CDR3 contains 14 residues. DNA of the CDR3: TGTGCCAGCAGCTTAGTACCACAGGGGAACGAGCAGTACTTC. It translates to CASSLVPQGNEQYF.

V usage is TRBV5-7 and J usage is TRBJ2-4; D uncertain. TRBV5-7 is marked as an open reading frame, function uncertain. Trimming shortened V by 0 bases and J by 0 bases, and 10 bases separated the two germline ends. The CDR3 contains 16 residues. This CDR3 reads CASSLVGRLAKNIQYF. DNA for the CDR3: TGTGCCAGCAGCTTGGTGGGCAGGCTAGCCAAAAACATTCAGTACTTC.

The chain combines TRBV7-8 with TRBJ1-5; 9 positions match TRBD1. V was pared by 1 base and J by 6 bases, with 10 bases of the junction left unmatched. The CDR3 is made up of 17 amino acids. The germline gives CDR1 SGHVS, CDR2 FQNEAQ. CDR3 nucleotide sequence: TGTGCCAGCAGCTTAGGGGGTCGGGACAGGGATCTTCAGCCCCAGCATTTT. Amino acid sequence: CASSLGGRDRDLQPQHF.

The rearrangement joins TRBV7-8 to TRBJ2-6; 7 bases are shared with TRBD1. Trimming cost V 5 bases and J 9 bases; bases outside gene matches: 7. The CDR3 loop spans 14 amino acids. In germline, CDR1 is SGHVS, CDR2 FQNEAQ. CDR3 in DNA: TGTGCCAGCAGCCTACCGGGACAGATCAACGTCCTGACTTTC. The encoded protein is CASSLPGQINVLTF. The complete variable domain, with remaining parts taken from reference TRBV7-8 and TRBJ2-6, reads GAGVSQSPRYKVAKRGQDVALRCDPISGHVSLFWYQQALGQGPEFLTYFQNEAQLDKSGLPSDRFFAERPEGSVSTLKIQRTQQEDSAVYLCASSLPGQINVLTFGAGSRLTVL.

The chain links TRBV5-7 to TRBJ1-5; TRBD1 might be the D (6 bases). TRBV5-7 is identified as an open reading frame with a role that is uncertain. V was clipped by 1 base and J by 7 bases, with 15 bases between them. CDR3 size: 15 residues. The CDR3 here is CASSLWKLQGQPQHF. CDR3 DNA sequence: TGTGCCAGCAGCTTGTGGAAGCTCCAGGGGCAGCCCCAGCATTTT.

The chain's CDR3 is CASSLGTAGDEQFF. Written as DNA, the CDR3 is TGTGCCAGCAGCTTAGGGACAGCGGGGGATGAGCAGTTCTTC. The chain joins TRBV9 to TRBJ2-1; D may be TRBD2 (8 bases). Trimming shortened V by 4 bases and J by 8 bases, and 16 bases separated the two germline ends. CDR1 and CDR2 (germline): SGDLS, YYNGEE. CDR3 length: 14 amino acids.

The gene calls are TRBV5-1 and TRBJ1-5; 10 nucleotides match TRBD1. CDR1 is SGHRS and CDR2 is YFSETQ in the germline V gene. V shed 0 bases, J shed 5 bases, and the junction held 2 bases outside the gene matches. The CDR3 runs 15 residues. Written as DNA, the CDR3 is TGCGCCAGCAGCTTGGGAGGGACAGGGGATCAGCCCCAGCATTTT. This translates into CASSLGGTGDQPQHF. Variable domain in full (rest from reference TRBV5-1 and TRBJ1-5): KAGVTQTPRYLIKTRGQQVTLSCSPISGHRSVSWYQQTPGQGLQFLFEYFSETQRNKGNFPGRFSGRQFSNSRSEMNVSTLELGDSALYLCASSLGGTGDQPQHFGDGTRLSIL.

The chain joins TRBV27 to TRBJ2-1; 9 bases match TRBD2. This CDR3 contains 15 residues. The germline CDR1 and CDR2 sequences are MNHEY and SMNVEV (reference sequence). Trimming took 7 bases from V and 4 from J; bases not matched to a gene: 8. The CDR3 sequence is CASNPGLAAYNEQFF. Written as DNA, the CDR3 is TGTGCCAGCAATCCGGGACTAGCAGCGTACAATGAGCAGTTCTTC.

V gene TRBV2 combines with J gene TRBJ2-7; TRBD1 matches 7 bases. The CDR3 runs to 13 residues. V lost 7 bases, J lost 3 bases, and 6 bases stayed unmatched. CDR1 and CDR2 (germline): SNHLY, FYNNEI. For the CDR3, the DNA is TGTGCCAGCATTGACAGGGATCACTACGAGCAGTACTTC. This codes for CASIDRDHYEQYF. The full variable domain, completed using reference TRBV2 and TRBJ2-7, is EPEVTQTPSHQVTQMGQEVILRCVPISNHLYFYWYRQILGQKVEFLVSFYNNEISEKSEIFDDQFSVERPDGSNFTLKIRSTKLEDSAMYFCASIDRDHYEQYFGPGTRLTVT.

The CDR3 loop reads CASSIGQRQETQYF. In nucleotides, the CDR3 is TGTGCCAGTAGTATAGGACAAAGGCAAGAGACCCAGTACTTC. The chain carries TRBV19 and TRBJ2-5; D uncertain. Trimming shortened V by 1 base and J by 2 bases, and 8 bases separated the two germline ends. The CDR3 extends over 14 amino acids. Germline V gene sequence: CDR1 LNHDA, CDR2 SQIVND (reference sequence).

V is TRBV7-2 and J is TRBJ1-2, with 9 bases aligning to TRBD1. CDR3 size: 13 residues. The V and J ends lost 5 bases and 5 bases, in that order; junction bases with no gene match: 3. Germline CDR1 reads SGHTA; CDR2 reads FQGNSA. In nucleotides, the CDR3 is TGTGCCAGCAGCACCGGGACAGGGTATGGCTACACCTTC. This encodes CASSTGTGYGYTF.

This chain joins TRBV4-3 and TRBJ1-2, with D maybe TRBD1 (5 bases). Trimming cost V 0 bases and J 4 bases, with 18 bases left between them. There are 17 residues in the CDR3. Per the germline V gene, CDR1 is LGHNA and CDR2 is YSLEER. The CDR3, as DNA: TGCGCCAGCAGCCAAGATGTGGGGGGAGGGCTTCGCTATGGCTACACCTTC. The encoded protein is CASSQDVGGGLRYGYTF.

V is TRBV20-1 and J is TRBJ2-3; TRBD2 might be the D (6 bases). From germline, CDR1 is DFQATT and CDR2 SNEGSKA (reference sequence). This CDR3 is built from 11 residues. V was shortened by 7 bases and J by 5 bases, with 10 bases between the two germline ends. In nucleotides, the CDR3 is TGCAGTGGGGGGGAAGGAGATACGCAGTATTTT. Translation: CSGGEGDTQYF.

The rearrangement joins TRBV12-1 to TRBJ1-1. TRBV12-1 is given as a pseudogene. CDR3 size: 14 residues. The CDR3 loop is CASSFGGVSTEAFF. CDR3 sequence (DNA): TGTGCCAGCAGCTTCGGCGGGGTTAGCACTGAAGCTTTCTTT.

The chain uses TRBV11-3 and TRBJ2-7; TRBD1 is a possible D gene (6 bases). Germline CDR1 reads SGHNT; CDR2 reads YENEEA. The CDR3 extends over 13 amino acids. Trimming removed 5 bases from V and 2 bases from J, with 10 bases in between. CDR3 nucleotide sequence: TGTGCCAGCAGCAAACAGGGTACCTACGAGCAGTACTTC. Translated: CASSKQGTYEQYF.

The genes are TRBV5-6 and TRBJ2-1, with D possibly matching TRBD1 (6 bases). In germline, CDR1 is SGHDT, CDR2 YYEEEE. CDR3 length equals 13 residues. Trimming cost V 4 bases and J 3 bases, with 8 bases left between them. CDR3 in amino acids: CASSPDSYNEQFF. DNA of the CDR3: TGTGCCAGCAGCCCGGACAGCTACAATGAGCAGTTCTTC.

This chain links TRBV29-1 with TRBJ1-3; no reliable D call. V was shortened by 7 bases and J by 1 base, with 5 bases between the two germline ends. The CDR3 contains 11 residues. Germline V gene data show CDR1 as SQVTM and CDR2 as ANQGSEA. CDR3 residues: CSGESGNTIYF. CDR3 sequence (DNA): TGCAGCGGCGAATCTGGAAACACCATATATTTT. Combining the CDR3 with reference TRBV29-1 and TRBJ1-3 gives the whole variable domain SAVISQKPSRDICQRGTSLTIQCQVDSQVTMMFWYRQQPGQSLTLIATANQGSEATYESGFVIDKFPISRPNLTFSTLTVSNMSPEDSSIYLCSGESGNTIYFGEGSWLTVV.

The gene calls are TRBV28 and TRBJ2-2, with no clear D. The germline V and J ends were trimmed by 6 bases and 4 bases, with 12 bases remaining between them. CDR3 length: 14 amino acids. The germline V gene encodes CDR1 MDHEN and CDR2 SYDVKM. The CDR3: CASRVISLTGELFF. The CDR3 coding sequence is TGTGCCAGCAGAGTCATAAGCCTCACCGGGGAGCTGTTTTTT. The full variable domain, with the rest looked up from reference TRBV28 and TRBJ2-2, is DVKVTQSSRYLVKRTGEKVFLECVQDMDHENMFWYRQDPGLGLRLIYFSYDVKMKEKGDIPEGYSVSREKKERFSLILESASTNQTSMYLCASRVISLTGELFFGEGSRLTVL.